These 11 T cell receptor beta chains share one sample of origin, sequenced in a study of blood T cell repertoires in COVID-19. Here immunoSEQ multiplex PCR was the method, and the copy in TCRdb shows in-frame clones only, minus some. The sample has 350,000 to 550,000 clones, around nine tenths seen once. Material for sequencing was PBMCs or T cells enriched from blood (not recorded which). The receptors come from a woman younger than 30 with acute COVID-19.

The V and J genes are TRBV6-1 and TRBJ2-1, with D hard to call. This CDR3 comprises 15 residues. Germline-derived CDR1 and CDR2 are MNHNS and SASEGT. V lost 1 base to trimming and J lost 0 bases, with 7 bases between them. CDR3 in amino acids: CASSEEKSSYNEQFF. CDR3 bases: TGTGCCAGCAGTGAAGAAAAGAGCTCCTACAATGAGCAGTTCTTC.

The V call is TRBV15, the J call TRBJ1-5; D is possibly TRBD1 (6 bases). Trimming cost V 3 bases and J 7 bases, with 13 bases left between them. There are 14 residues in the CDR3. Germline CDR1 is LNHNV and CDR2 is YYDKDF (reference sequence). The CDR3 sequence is CATSSPRGNQPQHF. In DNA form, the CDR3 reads TGTGCCACCAGCAGCCCAAGGGGGAACCAGCCCCAGCATTTT.

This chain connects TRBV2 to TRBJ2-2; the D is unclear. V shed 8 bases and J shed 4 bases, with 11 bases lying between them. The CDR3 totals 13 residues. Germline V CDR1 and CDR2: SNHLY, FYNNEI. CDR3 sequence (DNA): TGTGCCAGCCGTTCTAGTCCCACCGGGGAGCTGTTTTTT. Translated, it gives CASRSSPTGELFF. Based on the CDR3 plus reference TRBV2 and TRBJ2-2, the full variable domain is EPEVTQTPSHQVTQMGQEVILRCVPISNHLYFYWYRQILGQKVEFLVSFYNNEISEKSEIFDDQFSVERPDGSNFTLKIRSTKLEDSAMYFCASRSSPTGELFFGEGSRLTVL.

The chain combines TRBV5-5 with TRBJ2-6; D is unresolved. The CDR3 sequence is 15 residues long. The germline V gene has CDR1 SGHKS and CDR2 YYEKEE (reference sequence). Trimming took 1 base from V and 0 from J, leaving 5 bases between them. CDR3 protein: CASSLSSSGANVLTF. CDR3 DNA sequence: TGTGCCAGCAGCTTGTCTAGCTCTGGGGCCAACGTCCTGACTTTC.

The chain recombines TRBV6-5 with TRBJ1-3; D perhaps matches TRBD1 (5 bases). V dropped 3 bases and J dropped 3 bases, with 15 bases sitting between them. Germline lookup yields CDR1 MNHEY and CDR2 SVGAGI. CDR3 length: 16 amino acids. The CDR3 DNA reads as TGTGCCAGCAGTTATTCTGGGGACTTGGTTGGAAACACCATATATTTT. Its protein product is CASSYSGDLVGNTIYF.

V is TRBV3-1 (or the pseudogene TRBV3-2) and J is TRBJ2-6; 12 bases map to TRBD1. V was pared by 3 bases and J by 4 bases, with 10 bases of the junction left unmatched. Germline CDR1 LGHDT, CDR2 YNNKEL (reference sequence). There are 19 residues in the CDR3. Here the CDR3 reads CASSHRKGQGAWGANVLTF. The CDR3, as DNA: TGTGCCAGCAGCCACCGAAAGGGACAGGGGGCTTGGGGGGCCAACGTCCTGACTTTC.

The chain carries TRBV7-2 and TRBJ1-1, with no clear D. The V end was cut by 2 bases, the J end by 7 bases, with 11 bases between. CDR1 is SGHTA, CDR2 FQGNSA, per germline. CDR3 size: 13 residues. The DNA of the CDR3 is TGTGCCAGCAGCTTAAGGGAGTATGGTGAAGCTTTCTTT. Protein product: CASSLREYGEAFF.

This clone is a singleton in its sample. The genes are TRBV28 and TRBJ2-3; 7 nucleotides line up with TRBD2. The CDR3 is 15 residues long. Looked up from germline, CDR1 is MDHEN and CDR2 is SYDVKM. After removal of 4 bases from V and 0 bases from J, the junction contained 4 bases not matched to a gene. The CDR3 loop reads CASSSYSGSTDTQYF. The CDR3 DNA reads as TGTGCCAGCAGTTCCTATAGCGGGAGCACAGATACGCAGTATTTT.

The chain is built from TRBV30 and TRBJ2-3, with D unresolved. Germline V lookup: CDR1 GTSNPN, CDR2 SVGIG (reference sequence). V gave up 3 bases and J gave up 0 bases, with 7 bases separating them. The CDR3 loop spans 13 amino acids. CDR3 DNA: TGTGCCTGGAGAACAGTCAGCACAGATACGCAGTATTTT. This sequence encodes CAWRTVSTDTQYF.

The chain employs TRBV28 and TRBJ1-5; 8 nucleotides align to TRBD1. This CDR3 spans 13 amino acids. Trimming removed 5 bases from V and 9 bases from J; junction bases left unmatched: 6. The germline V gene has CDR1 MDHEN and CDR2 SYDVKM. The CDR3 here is CASSQGARGPQHF. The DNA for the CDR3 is TGTGCCAGCAGTCAGGGGGCTAGAGGGCCCCAGCATTTT.

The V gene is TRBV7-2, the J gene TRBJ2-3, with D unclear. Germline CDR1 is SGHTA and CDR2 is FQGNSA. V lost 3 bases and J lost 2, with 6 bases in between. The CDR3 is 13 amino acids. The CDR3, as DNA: TGTGCCAGCAGCTTTATTAACACAGATACGCAGTATTTT. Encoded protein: CASSFINTDTQYF.